This TCR beta chain is from a study of blood T cell repertoires in COVID-19. Original processing notes: Amplification of reference gene primers provided the estimated nucleated cell counts. Sequencing was performed with immunoSEQ multiplex PCR; in TCRdb, only in-frame clones are kept and a portion is missing. The DNA gave D and trimming, while V, J and clone size come from that table. Among 40,000 or so clones listed, about 85% were seen once. This TCR derives from a woman in her sixties or seventies in a cohort sampled during active COVID-19. Source material: peripheral blood.

This chain's CDR3 is CASRADRGRDTQYF. The CDR3 coding sequence is TGTGCCAGCAGGGCGGACAGGGGTAGGGATACGCAGTATTTT. The chain links TRBV27 to TRBJ2-3, with 9 bases identical to TRBD1. The V and J ends lost 6 bases and 6 bases, in that order; junction bases with no gene match: 7. Germline V gene data show CDR1 as MNHEY and CDR2 as SMNVEV (reference sequence). CDR3 length: 14 amino acids.